Listed below are T cell receptor beta chains from one sample, sequenced in a study of cytomegalovirus exposure and HLA in healthy donors. Sequenced by immunoSEQ multiplex PCR; TCRdb stores in-frame clones only, minus some. The table records roughly 78,000 clones, 55% to 75% of them present only once. Specimen: PBMCs. Receptors were obtained from a man aged 30 to 45 in good health and CMV-seropositive. The CDR3 runs from the conserved cysteine through the conserved F or W. Fields, in order: V gene, D gene, J gene, clone size, CDR3 protein, CDR3 DNA. The D gene is left open where the match is weak. Size is omitted from some rows. Given values are once, few, many or a class for expanded clones.

TRBV6-1	NA	TRBJ1-2	NA	CASNPGGRGGYTF	TGTGCCAGCAACCCCGGGGGGCGAGGTGGCTACACCTTC
TRBV27	NA	TRBJ2-7	NA	CASSLDGLGGYEQYF	TGTGCCAGCAGTTTAGACGGACTAGGGGGCTACGAGCAGTACTTC
TRBV19	NA	TRBJ2-7	NA	CASSIQEGNFYEQYF	TGTGCCAGTAGTATACAGGAGGGGAATTTTTACGAGCAGTACTTC
TRBV28	TRBD1	TRBJ1-5	NA	CASSWDRTNQPQHF	TGTGCCAGCAGTTGGGACAGAACCAATCAGCCCCAGCATTTT
TRBV27	NA	TRBJ2-5	NA	CASSLRGTVQYF	TGTGCCAGCAGTTTAAGGGGCACCGTCCAGTACTTC
TRBV5-6	NA	TRBJ2-6	NA	CASSLDNSGANVLTF	TGTGCCAGCAGCTTGGACAACTCTGGGGCCAACGTCCTGACTTTC
TRBV19	TRBD1	TRBJ1-1	NA	CASSTVRDRGCEAFF	TGTGCCAGTAGTACCGTAAGGGACAGGGGGTGTGAAGCTTTCTTT
TRBV4-3	TRBD1	TRBJ1-5	NA	CASSPRYRGDNQPQHF	TGCGCCAGCAGCCCGAGGTACAGGGGGGACAATCAGCCCCAGCATTTT
TRBV11-3	TRBD1	TRBJ1-2	NA	CASSLDMRTGGTYGYTF	TGTGCCAGCAGCTTAGATATGCGGACAGGGGGGACGTATGGCTACACCTTC
TRBV9	TRBD1	TRBJ2-2	few	CASSATGGGGELFF	TGTGCCAGCAGCGCTACAGGGGGCGGGGGGGAGCTGTTTTTT
TRBV5-5	NA	TRBJ1-4	many	CASSFRDLNNEKLFF	TGTGCCAGCAGCTTCAGGGATTTGAATAATGAAAAACTGTTTTTT
TRBV9	TRBD2	TRBJ2-4	few	CASSVGFEGLVDIQYF	TGTGCCAGCAGCGTGGGATTCGAAGGACTAGTTGACATTCAGTACTTC
TRBV7-2	TRBD2	TRBJ2-3	NA	CASSAQGVAGGDTQYF	TGTGCCAGCAGCGCGCAGGGTGTAGCGGGAGGAGATACGCAGTATTTT
TRBV6-5	NA	TRBJ1-2	few	CASTSTHRAPGYTF	TGTGCCAGCACCTCGACGCACAGGGCCCCTGGCTACACCTTC
TRBV11-2	NA	TRBJ2-2	NA	CASSSGDSYTGELFF	TGTGCCAGCAGCTCCGGGGACTCATACACCGGGGAGCTGTTTTTT
TRBV28	TRBD2	TRBJ2-3	NA	CASSLQSPASGSDTQYF	TGTGCCAGCAGCCTCCAATCACCAGCTAGCGGGTCAGATACGCAGTATTTT
TRBV18	NA	TRBJ1-3	NA	CASRAGPGNTIYF	TGTGCCAGCCGCGCGGGGCCTGGAAACACCATATATTTT
TRBV6-1	NA	TRBJ2-5	few	CASSEVLATQETQYF	TGTGCCAGCAGTGAAGTTCTAGCAACCCAAGAGACCCAGTACTTC
TRBV4-2	NA	TRBJ1-2	NA	CASSLPPRTYGYTF	TGTGCCAGCAGCCTCCCCCCCCGAACATACGGCTACACCTTC
TRBV5-1	NA	TRBJ1-4	NA	CASSTYATNEKLFF	TGCGCCAGCAGCACTTATGCAACTAATGAAAAACTGTTTTTT
TRBV27	NA	TRBJ2-5	NA	CASSLYGTPQETQYF	TGTGCCAGCAGTTTGTACGGGACTCCTCAAGAGACCCAGTACTTC
TRBV27	NA	TRBJ2-5	once	CASSLSGGRWTQYF	TGTGCCAGCAGTTTATCGGGGGGACGGTGGACCCAGTACTTC
TRBV6-1	TRBD2	TRBJ2-1	once	CASSEGGGFSYNEQFF	TGTGCCAGCAGTGAAGGCGGGGGGTTCTCCTACAATGAGCAGTTCTTC
TRBV10-3	NA	TRBJ2-7	many	CAISESKSTDEQYF	TGTGCCATCAGTGAGTCGAAAAGCACCGACGAGCAGTACTTC
TRBV19	NA	TRBJ1-4	NA	CASSGAGANEKLFF	TGTGCCAGTAGTGGGGCAGGAGCTAATGAAAAACTGTTTTTT
TRBV11-3	NA	TRBJ2-1	NA	CASSFPGYNEQFF	TGTGCCAGCAGCTTTCCGGGCTACAATGAGCAGTTCTTC
TRBV4-1	TRBD1	TRBJ2-5	NA	CASSRLGTEETQYF	TGCGCCAGCAGCCGCTTGGGGACAGAAGAGACCCAGTACTTC
TRBV7-5	NA	TRBJ1-6	NA	CVRSLGQDDSPLHF	TGTGTCAGAAGCTTAGGACAGGATGATTCACCCCTCCACTTT
TRBV18	TRBD1	TRBJ2-2	NA	CASSPRTGGTGELFF	TGTGCCAGCTCACCGCGGACAGGGGGCACCGGGGAGCTGTTTTTT
TRBV7-6	NA	TRBJ1-6	NA	CASSQDIFDSYNSPLHF	TGTGCCAGCAGCCAGGACATATTCGATTCCTATAATTCACCCCTCCACTTT
TRBV19	NA	TRBJ1-1	NA	CASSMQNLEAFF	TGTGCCAGTAGTATGCAGAACCTTGAAGCTTTCTTT
TRBV5-5	NA	TRBJ2-7	NA	CASSVAPLDPPWGEQYF	TGTGCCAGCAGCGTAGCGCCGTTGGACCCACCTTGGGGCGAGCAGTACTTC
TRBV4-1	NA	TRBJ2-7	NA	CASSQYATWGEQYF	TGCGCCAGCAGCCAATATGCAACCTGGGGCGAGCAGTACTTC
TRBV7-3	TRBD2	TRBJ2-3	once	CASSLNVAGGFMASTDTQYF	TGTGCCAGCAGCTTAAACGTGGCGGGAGGTTTTATGGCTAGCACAGATACGCAGTATTTT
TRBV19	TRBD1	TRBJ1-2	few	CASSRDRGNYGYTF	TGTGCCAGTAGTAGGGACAGGGGCAACTATGGCTACACCTTC
TRBV28	NA	TRBJ1-1	NA	CASTHAGGAEAFF	TGTGCCAGCACGCACGCGGGGGGTGCTGAAGCTTTCTTT
TRBV11-3	NA	TRBJ1-4	NA	CASSPQGNEKLFF	TGTGCCAGCAGCCCACAGGGAAATGAAAAACTGTTTTTT
TRBV29-1	TRBD1	TRBJ1-2	NA	CSAHRGGGYTF	TGCAGCGCCCACAGGGGGGGTGGCTACACCTTC
TRBV28	TRBD1	TRBJ1-5	NA	CASSLFPGGADQPQHF	TGTGCCAGCAGTTTATTCCCAGGGGGCGCCGATCAGCCCCAGCATTTT
TRBV11-2	TRBD1	TRBJ2-7	NA	CASSSTGTGAGEQYF	TGTGCCAGCAGCTCCACCGGGACAGGGGCGGGAGAGCAGTACTTC
TRBV2	TRBD1	TRBJ1-4	NA	CASSGDRGLGEKLFF	TGTGCCAGCAGTGGGGACAGGGGGCTTGGAGAAAAACTGTTTTTT
TRBV27	NA	TRBJ2-4	NA	CASSPGIIQYF	TGTGCCAGCAGTCCGGGGATTATTCAGTACTTC
TRBV11-2	NA	TRBJ2-1	NA	CASTPRAGLNEQFF	TGTGCCAGCACCCCGAGGGCAGGCCTCAATGAGCAGTTCTTC